One sample yielded the 24 T cell receptor beta chains listed below, sequenced in a study of blood T cell repertoires in COVID-19. Data came from immunoSEQ multiplex PCR; TCRdb stores just in-frame clones and leaves some out. The sample shows 350,000 or so clones, almost 90% of them seen only once. Input material: PBMCs or T cells enriched from blood (not recorded which). These receptors came from a woman aged 25 to 39 who had been exposed to COVID-19.

The rearrangement uses TRBV28 and TRBJ1-2; D remains unclear. CDR1 MDHEN and CDR2 SYDVKM come from the germline V gene. The CDR3 loop spans 15 amino acids. V gave up 4 bases and J gave up 3 bases, with 15 bases separating them. CDR3 protein: CASSSIGGPYYGYTF. The CDR3 DNA sequence: TGTGCCAGCAGTTCTATTGGTGGGCCGTACTATGGCTACACCTTC.

The rearrangement joins TRBV6-6 to TRBJ1-6; TRBD1 aligns across 9 bases. The germline V gene has CDR1 MNHNY and CDR2 SVGAGI (reference sequence). Trimming at V came to 5 bases and at J to 9 bases, leaving 11 bases not matched to a gene. The CDR3 extends over 16 amino acids. CDR3 sequence (DNA): TGTGCCAGCAGTCGAACTGCCGGGACAGGGTTTTCACCCCTCCACTTT. Translated: CASSRTAGTGFSPLHF.

This clone was seen more than once but under ten times. This sample also contains other DNA sequences that code for the same CDR3. The gene calls are TRBV27 and TRBJ2-7; TRBD1 is a possible D gene (6 bases). Trimming shortened V by 5 bases and J by 3 bases, and 11 bases separated the two germline ends. The CDR3 has 13 amino acids. Looked up from germline, CDR1 is MNHEY and CDR2 is SMNVEV (reference sequence). CDR3 coding DNA: TGTGCCAGCAGTCTCGGACAGTTCTACGAGCAGTACTTC. Protein product: CASSLGQFYEQYF.

This chain joins TRBV9 and TRBJ2-7, with TRBD2 identical over 9 bases. This CDR3 is 17 amino acids long. Trimming removed 4 bases from V and 0 bases from J; junction bases left unmatched: 11. Germline CDR1 and CDR2: SGDLS and YYNGEE. The CDR3 nucleotides are TGTGCCAGCAGCTTAGCGGGAGAATGGAGTCACTCCTACGAGCAGTACTTC. It encodes CASSLAGEWSHSYEQYF.

CDR3 sequence (DNA): TGCAGCGTTGTAGAAACGAACACCTACAATGAGCAGTTCTTC. Translated, it gives CSVVETNTYNEQFF. The V call is TRBV29-1, the J call TRBJ2-1; D gene uncertain. CDR1 and CDR2 (germline): SQVTM, ANQGSEA. Trimming removed 4 bases from V and 2 bases from J, with 12 bases in between. The CDR3 sequence is 14 residues long.

V is TRBV30 and J is TRBJ1-2, with 10 nucleotides matching TRBD1. Germline CDR1 GTSNPN, CDR2 SVGIG (reference sequence). This CDR3 has 13 residues. The trim removed 2 bases at V and 7 bases at J, leaving 4 bases unmatched. CDR3 loop: CAWSRQGASGYTF. For the CDR3, the DNA is TGTGCCTGGAGTCGACAGGGGGCGTCTGGCTACACCTTC.

This rearrangement joins TRBV5-8 to TRBJ1-4; 9 bases match TRBD1. With 4 bases clipped from V and 3 bases from J, the junction kept 4 bases outside the gene matches. Germline V lookup: CDR1 SGHTS, CDR2 YDEGEE. CDR3 size: 15 residues. CDR3 DNA sequence: TGTGCCAGCAGCCTACAGGGGGCGTCTAATGAAAAACTGTTTTTT. Its translation is CASSLQGASNEKLFF.

This clone was counted only a few times. This chain connects TRBV11-2 to TRBJ1-6; possibly TRBD1 for D (6 bases). The germline gives CDR1 SGHAT, CDR2 FQNNGV. V shed 5 bases and J shed 7 bases, with 15 bases lying between them. The CDR3 is 15 residues long. CDR3 nucleotides: TGTGCCAGCAGCACGGCAGGGGTAGAGAATTCACCCCTCCACTTT. The encoded protein is CASSTAGVENSPLHF.

This chain joins TRBV28 and TRBJ2-3; TRBD2 matches at 7 bases. CDR3 length equals 16 residues. V gave up 3 bases and J gave up 5 bases; unmatched junction bases: 11. CDR1 is MDHEN and CDR2 is SYDVKM in the germline V gene. CDR3 DNA: TGTGCCAGCAGTTTCCCGCGGGAGACCCCGGGAGATACGCAGTATTTT. This gives the protein CASSFPRETPGDTQYF.

This chain connects TRBV6-5 to TRBJ1-1; 8 bases fit TRBD1. V lost 0 bases and J lost 10; bases outside the gene matches: 10. CDR3 length: 15 residues. The germline CDR1 and CDR2 sequences are MNHEY and SVGAGI. CDR3 sequence (DNA): TGTGCCAGCAGTTACTCGAGGCAGGGGGCGGCTGCAGCTTTCTTT. It encodes CASSYSRQGAAAAFF.

The chain has TRBV30 and TRBJ1-1; 10 positions match TRBD1. This CDR3 spans 16 amino acids. Per the germline V gene, CDR1 is GTSNPN and CDR2 is SVGIG (reference sequence). Trimming at V came to 2 bases and at J to 5 bases, leaving 11 bases not matched to a gene. The CDR3 DNA follows: TGTGCCTGGAGTTCCCGACAGGGGGCATGGGGGACTGAAGCTTTCTTT. Protein sequence: CAWSSRQGAWGTEAFF. The full variable domain, its missing parts supplied by reference TRBV30 and TRBJ1-1, is SQTIHQWPATLVQPVGSPLSLECTVEGTSNPNLYWYRQAAGRGLQLLFYSVGIGQISSEVPQNLSASRPQDRQFILSSKKLLLSDSGFYLCAWSSRQGAWGTEAFFGQGTRLTVV.

The gene calls are TRBV2 and TRBJ2-3, with D possibly matching TRBD2 (7 bases). The length of the CDR3 is 17 residues. With 6 bases removed from V and 2 bases from J, the gap between germline ends came to 21 bases. The V gene's germline CDR1 is SNHLY and CDR2 FYNNEI. CDR3 nucleotide sequence: TGTGCCAGCAGGGAATCCTGGGGGGGCAGTTACACAGATACGCAGTATTTT. Encoded protein: CASRESWGGSYTDTQYF.

V usage is TRBV5-1 and J usage is TRBJ2-2; 9 positions match TRBD2. The germline V gene has CDR1 SGHRS and CDR2 YFSETQ. CDR3 length: 17 amino acids. V lost 4 bases to trimming and J lost 0 bases; unmatched junction nucleotides: 7. CDR3 sequence reads: CASSPVRGGANTGELFF. The DNA for the CDR3 is TGCGCCAGCAGCCCTGTACGCGGGGGGGCGAACACCGGGGAGCTGTTTTTT.

This chain connects TRBV7-9 to TRBJ1-2, with 7 bases aligning to TRBD1. The CDR3 is 16 residues long. Germline loops: CDR1 SEHNR, CDR2 FQNEAQ (reference sequence). The ends lost 5 bases at V and 5 bases at J; junction bases unmatched: 14. CDR3 in DNA: TGTGCCAGCAGCCCCCGGTACCCCGGGACAGATTATGGCTACACCTTC. Translating gives CASSPRYPGTDYGYTF.

Of note for this clone: Other DNA sequences in the sample encode the same CDR3. V is TRBV25-1 and J is TRBJ1-2, with 7 bases identical to TRBD1. The CDR3 contains 12 residues. Germline-derived CDR1 and CDR2 are MGHDK and SYGVNS. Trimming at V came to 9 bases and at J to 4 bases, leaving 5 bases not matched to a gene. The CDR3 reads CASRDSLYGYTF. The CDR3 coding sequence is TGTGCCAGTAGGGACAGCCTCTATGGCTACACCTTC.

This clone was detected a few times. J is TRBJ2-1 and V is TRBV11-2; 8 positions match TRBD2. CDR1 SGHAT and CDR2 FQNNGV come from the germline V gene. This CDR3 is 15 amino acids long. The junction had 5 bases not matched to a gene; V was cut back by 5 bases and J by 2 bases. For the CDR3, the DNA is TGTGCCAGCAGCCTGGGACTAGTCACCTACAATGAGCAGTTCTTC. It codes for CASSLGLVTYNEQFF.

The chain uses TRBV5-1 and TRBJ2-2; D remains unclear. With 7 bases removed from V and 7 bases from J, the gap between germline ends came to 11 bases. In germline, CDR1 is SGHRS, CDR2 YFSETQ. This CDR3 has 12 residues. CDR3 coding DNA: TGCGCCAGCGACTTTGGCGGCGGGGAGCTGTTTTTT. Protein sequence: CASDFGGGELFF. Together with reference TRBV5-1 and TRBJ2-2, the CDR3 gives the full variable domain: KAGVTQTPRYLIKTRGQQVTLSCSPISGHRSVSWYQQTPGQGLQFLFEYFSETQRNKGNFPGRFSGRQFSNSRSEMNVSTLELGDSALYLCASDFGGGELFFGEGSRLTVL.

This clone was counted only a few times. The chain has TRBV2 and TRBJ1-4, with 7 bases fitting TRBD1. The germline CDR1 and CDR2 sequences are SNHLY and FYNNEI. V shed 2 bases and J 4 bases; nucleotides not matched to a gene: 4. This CDR3 contains 15 residues. The chain's CDR3 is CASSEQGDYNEKLFF. Written as DNA, the CDR3 is TGTGCCAGCAGTGAACAGGGGGATTATAATGAAAAACTGTTTTTT. Based on the CDR3 plus reference TRBV2 and TRBJ1-4, the full variable domain is EPEVTQTPSHQVTQMGQEVILRCVPISNHLYFYWYRQILGQKVEFLVSFYNNEISEKSEIFDDQFSVERPDGSNFTLKIRSTKLEDSAMYFCASSEQGDYNEKLFFGSGTQLSVL.

The chain carries TRBV18 and TRBJ1-4, with 7 nucleotides matching TRBD1. The germline V gene has CDR1 KGHSH and CDR2 LQKENI. The CDR3 is 16 residues long. J was trimmed by 8 bases and V by 0 bases; bases with no gene match: 9. The chain's CDR3 is CASSPPRGQLGEKLFF. The DNA of the CDR3 is TGTGCCAGCTCACCACCAAGGGGGCAGCTAGGAGAAAAACTGTTTTTT.

The chain is built from TRBV30 and TRBJ2-7; the match to TRBD1 covers 7 bases. Losses at the gene ends were 1 base for V and 6 bases for J; bases not matched to a gene: 3. Germline V gene lookup returns CDR1 GTSNPN and CDR2 SVGIG (reference sequence). The CDR3 sequence is 12 residues long. The DNA for the CDR3 is TGTGCCTGGAGTGGTTCAGGGGGCGAGCAGTACTTC. This encodes CAWSGSGGEQYF.

V gene TRBV15 combines with J gene TRBJ1-4, with TRBD1 identical over 9 bases. Losses at the gene ends were 7 bases for V and 6 bases for J; bases not matched to a gene: 6. Germline CDR1 reads LNHNV; CDR2 reads YYDKDF (reference sequence). This CDR3 is built from 14 residues. CDR3 sequence reads: CATTRDREDEKLFF. The CDR3 DNA reads as TGTGCCACCACGAGGGACAGGGAGGATGAAAAACTGTTTTTT.

CDR3: CSGDRRDRGQETQYF. CDR3 in DNA: TGCAGCGGGGATCGCCGGGACAGGGGGCAAGAGACCCAGTACTTC. The V and J genes are TRBV29-1 and TRBJ2-5, with TRBD1 matching over 11 bases. The CDR3 covers 15 residues. CDR1 is SQVTM and CDR2 is ANQGSEA in the germline V gene. Trimming cost V 7 bases and J 2 bases; bases outside gene matches: 9.

This clone was counted once. The V gene is TRBV5-6, the J gene TRBJ1-1; 7 bases are a match to TRBD1. CDR1 is SGHDT, CDR2 YYEEEE, per germline. This CDR3 region has 19 residues. V shed 0 bases and J 0 bases; nucleotides not matched to a gene: 14. In DNA form, the CDR3 reads TGTGCCAGCAGCTTGGGCTTACGAATCGCGGGACAGATGAACACTGAAGCTTTCTTT. It translates to CASSLGLRIAGQMNTEAFF. The whole variable domain, filled in from reference TRBV5-6 and TRBJ1-1, reads DAGVTQSPTHLIKTRGQQVTLRCSPKSGHDTVSWYQQALGQGPQFIFQYYEEEERQRGNFPDRFSGHQFPNYSSELNVNALLLGDSALYLCASSLGLRIAGQMNTEAFFGQGTRLTVV.

This chain links TRBV2 with TRBJ2-6; no firm D call. V lost 7 bases, J lost 4 bases, and 8 bases lay in between. This CDR3 spans 13 amino acids. Looked up from germline, CDR1 is SNHLY and CDR2 is FYNNEI. CDR3 coding DNA: TGTGCCAGCACAGGCTCCGGGGCCAACGTCCTGACTTTC. This gives the protein CASTGSGANVLTF.